One T cell receptor (beta chain) is described in this entry. As originally analysed: Reference gene primer amplification gave estimated nucleated cell counts. TCRdb's table, derived via immunoSEQ multiplex PCR, lists solely in-frame clones and lacks some. For V, J and clone size, that table is used; D and trimming come from the DNA. The data show approximately 260,000 clones, about 90% seen once. Followed over time, Seattle patients had been enrolled while infection was active. Germline CDR1 MNHEY, CDR2 SMNVEV (reference sequence). V shed 6 bases and J shed 9 bases, with 24 bases lying between them. The CDR3 has 17 residues. The data stem from a study of blood T cell repertoires in COVID-19. Study background: T cells, B-cell-depleted T cells, or PBMCs provided the cDNA or gDNA that served as material.

The V gene is TRBV27, the J gene TRBJ1-6, with D possibly TRBD1 on 5 matching bases. The sequenced sample was peripheral blood. The sequence derives from a woman in her 70s with COVID-19, enrolled during active disease. The CDR3 reads CASRKAPDSITISPLHF. The CDR3, as DNA: TGTGCCAGCAGAAAGGCCCCCGACAGTATCACAATTTCACCCCTCCACTTT.